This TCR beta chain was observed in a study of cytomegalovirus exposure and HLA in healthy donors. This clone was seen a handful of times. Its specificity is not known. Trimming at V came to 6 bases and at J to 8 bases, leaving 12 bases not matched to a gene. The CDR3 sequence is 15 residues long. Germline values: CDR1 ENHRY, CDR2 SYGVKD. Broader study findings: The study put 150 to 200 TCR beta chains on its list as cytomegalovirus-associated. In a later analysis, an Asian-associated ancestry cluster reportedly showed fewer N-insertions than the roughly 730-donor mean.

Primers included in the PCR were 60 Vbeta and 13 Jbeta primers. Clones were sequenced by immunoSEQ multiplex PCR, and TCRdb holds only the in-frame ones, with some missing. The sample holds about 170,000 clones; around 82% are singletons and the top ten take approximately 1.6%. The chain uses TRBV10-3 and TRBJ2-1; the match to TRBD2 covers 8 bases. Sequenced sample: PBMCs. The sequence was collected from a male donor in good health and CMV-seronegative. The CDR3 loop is CAIRDPGLEIDEQFF. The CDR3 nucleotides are TGTGCCATCAGGGACCCGGGACTAGAGATCGATGAGCAGTTCTTC.